This T cell receptor (beta chain) was sequenced for a study of cytomegalovirus exposure and HLA in healthy donors. Overall study results and limits: High specificity and sensitivity for cytomegalovirus status were reported for the classifier. Sequences of the TCR beta chain were said to predict the HLA-A and HLA-B alleles of most subjects accurately.

The junction had 10 bases not matched to a gene; V was cut back by 5 bases and J by 3 bases. This CDR3 has 16 amino acids. Germline V gives CDR1 SGHVS, CDR2 FQNEAQ. Primers included in the PCR were 60 Vbeta and 13 Jbeta primers. Profiled with immunoSEQ multiplex PCR; TCRdb holds only in-frame clones, not every one. This repertoire includes roughly 40,000 clones. Comment on this clone: Antigen specificity is unknown.

Sequenced: PBMCs. The chain couples TRBV7-8 to TRBJ2-1; 7 positions match TRBD1. The receptor's source is a man between 25 and 39 years old in good health and CMV-seronegative. In DNA form, the CDR3 reads TGTGCCAGCAGCCGAGTAGGACAGGAGGTCTACAATGAGCAGTTCTTC. Its translation is CASSRVGQEVYNEQFF. Full variable domain (remainder filled in from reference TRBV7-8 and TRBJ2-1): GAGVSQSPRYKVAKRGQDVALRCDPISGHVSLFWYQQALGQGPEFLTYFQNEAQLDKSGLPSDRFFAERPEGSVSTLKIQRTQQEDSAVYLCASSRVGQEVYNEQFFGPGTRLTVL.